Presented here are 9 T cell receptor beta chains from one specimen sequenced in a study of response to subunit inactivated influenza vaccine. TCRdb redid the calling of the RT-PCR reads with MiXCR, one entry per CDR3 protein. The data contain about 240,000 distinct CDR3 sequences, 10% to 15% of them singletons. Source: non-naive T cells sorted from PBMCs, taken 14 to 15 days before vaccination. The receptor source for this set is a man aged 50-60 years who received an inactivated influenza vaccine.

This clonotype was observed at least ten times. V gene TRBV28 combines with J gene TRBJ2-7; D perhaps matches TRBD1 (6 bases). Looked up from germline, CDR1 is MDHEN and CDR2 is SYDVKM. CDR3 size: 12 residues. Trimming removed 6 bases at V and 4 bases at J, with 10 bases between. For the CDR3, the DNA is TGTGCCAGCAGCCAGACAGGTTACGAGCAGTACTTC. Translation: CASSQTGYEQYF.

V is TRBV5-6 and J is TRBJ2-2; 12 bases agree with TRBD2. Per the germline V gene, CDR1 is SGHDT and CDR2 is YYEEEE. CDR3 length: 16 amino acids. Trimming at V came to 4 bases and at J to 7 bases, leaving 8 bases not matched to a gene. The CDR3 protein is CASSRLAGGPVGELFF. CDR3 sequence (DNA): TGTGCCAGCAGCCGTCTAGCGGGGGGGCCGGTCGGGGAGCTGTTTTTT.

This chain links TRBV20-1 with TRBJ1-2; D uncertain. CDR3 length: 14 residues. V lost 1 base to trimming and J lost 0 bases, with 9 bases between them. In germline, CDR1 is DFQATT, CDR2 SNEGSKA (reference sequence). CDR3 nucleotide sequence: TGCAGTGCTAGAGTCGTCTCCTCTAACTATGGCTACACCTTC. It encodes CSARVVSSNYGYTF.

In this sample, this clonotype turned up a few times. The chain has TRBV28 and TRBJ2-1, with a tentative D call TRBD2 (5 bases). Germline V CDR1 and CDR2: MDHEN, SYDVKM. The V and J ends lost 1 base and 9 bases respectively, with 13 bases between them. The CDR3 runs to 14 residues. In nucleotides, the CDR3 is TGTGCCAGCAGTTTATTGGCCGATGCGGGTGAGCAGTTCTTC. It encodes CASSLLADAGEQFF.

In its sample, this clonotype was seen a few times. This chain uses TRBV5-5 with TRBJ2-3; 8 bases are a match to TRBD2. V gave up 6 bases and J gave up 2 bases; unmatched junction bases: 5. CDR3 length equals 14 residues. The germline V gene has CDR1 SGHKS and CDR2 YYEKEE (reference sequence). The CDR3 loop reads CASTQAGVTDTQYF. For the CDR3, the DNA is TGTGCCAGCACCCAAGCGGGAGTCACAGATACGCAGTATTTT.

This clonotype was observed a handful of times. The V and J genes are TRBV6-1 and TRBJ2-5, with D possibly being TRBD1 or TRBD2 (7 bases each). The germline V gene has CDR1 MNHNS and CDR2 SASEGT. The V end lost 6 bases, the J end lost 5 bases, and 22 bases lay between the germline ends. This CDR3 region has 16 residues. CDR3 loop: CASSFPWEGASETQYF. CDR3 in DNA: TGTGCCAGCAGCTTCCCTTGGGAGGGGGCGAGTGAGACCCAGTACTTC.

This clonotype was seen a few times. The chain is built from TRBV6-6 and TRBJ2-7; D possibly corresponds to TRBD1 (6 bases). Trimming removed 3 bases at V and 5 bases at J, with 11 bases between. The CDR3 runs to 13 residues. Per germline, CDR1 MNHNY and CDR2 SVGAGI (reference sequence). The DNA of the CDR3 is TGTGCCAGCAGTTATACCAGGGGAGACGAGCAGTACTTC. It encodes CASSYTRGDEQYF.

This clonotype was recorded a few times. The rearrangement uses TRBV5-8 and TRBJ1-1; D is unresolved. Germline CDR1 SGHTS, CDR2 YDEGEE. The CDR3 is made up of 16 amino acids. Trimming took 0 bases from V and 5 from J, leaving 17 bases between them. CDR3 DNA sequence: TGTGCCAGCAGCTTGGACTTTCTAACACCGGGGACTGAAGCTTTCTTT. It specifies CASSLDFLTPGTEAFF.

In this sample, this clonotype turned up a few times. The CDR3 reads CASSMSRTNSYEQYF. DNA of the CDR3: TGTGCCAGTAGTATGAGCAGAACGAACTCCTACGAGCAGTACTTC. The chain recombines TRBV19 with TRBJ2-7; no clear D. Trimming cost V 3 bases and J 0 bases, with 12 bases left between them. This CDR3 spans 15 amino acids. Looked up from germline, CDR1 is LNHDA and CDR2 is SQIVND (reference sequence).